This record concerns one TCR beta chain sequence. Methods used by the authors: Amplification with reference gene primers provided the estimates of nucleated cell counts. The protocol was immunoSEQ multiplex PCR, while the TCRdb copy is restricted to in-frame clones and leaves out a portion. V and J calls and clone size follow that table, whereas D and trimming were derived from the DNA. Altogether around 290,000 clones are present, around 90% being singletons, with the ten largest covering less than 2%. Residents of approximately 25 US areas, aged roughly 18 to 89 years, made up the participants. CDR3 length: 12 amino acids. CDR1 SGDLS and CDR2 YYNGEE come from the germline V gene. The V segment lost 10 bases and the J segment 5 bases; nucleotides outside the gene matches: 8. These data are taken from a study of blood T cell repertoires in COVID-19. Across the whole study: Spain, Italy and the United States supplied samples that represented acute and convalescent COVID-19.

The sequencing input was PBMCs or T cells enriched from blood (not recorded which). The TCR was taken from a woman in her thirties or forties who had recovered from COVID-19. The V and J genes are TRBV9 and TRBJ2-5; 7 bases are shared with TRBD1. CDR3 region: CASNRGEETQYF. CDR3 in DNA: TGTGCCTCTAACAGGGGTGAGGAGACCCAGTACTTC.